Listed below are T cell receptor beta chains from one sample, sequenced in a study of T cell responses to AZD1222 COVID-19 vaccine. Measured with immunoSEQ multiplex PCR; TCRdb has only the in-frame clones, and not every one. This table holds 150,000 to 200,000 clones, 85% to 95% found once. Sequencing was performed on peripheral blood, taken 28 days after the second AZD1222 dose. Receptor source: an adult who received the AZD1222 COVID-19 vaccine. Each CDR3 is given with its conserved first and last residue. D genes are given only for firm matches. Size is stated for part of the rows, as once, few or many counts, or as a class when the clone is expanded.

j_call | d_call | v_call | clone_size | cdr3_aa | cdr3_nt
TRBJ1-2 | TRBD1 | TRBV5-1 | NA | CASSPGQTSVNVGYTF | TGCGCCAGCAGCCCGGGACAGACCTCGGTAAACGTCGGCTACACCTTC
TRBJ1-5 | NA | TRBV7-9 | NA | CASSLSGGRDNQPQHF | TGTGCCAGCAGCTTATCGGGTGGCAGGGATAATCAGCCCCAGCATTTT
TRBJ2-1 | TRBD2 | TRBV7-2 | once | CASSLDSGSDEQFF | TGTGCCAGCAGCCTTGATAGCGGGAGCGATGAGCAGTTCTTC
TRBJ2-3 | NA | TRBV5-1 | NA | CASSLVLARGADTQYF | TGCGCCAGCAGCTTGGTTCTGGCCAGGGGTGCAGATACGCAGTATTTT
TRBJ1-5 | NA | TRBV28 | NA | CGAGTSNQPQHF | TGTGGAGCAGGGACCAGCAATCAGCCCCAGCATTTT
TRBJ2-7 | TRBD2 | TRBV7-9 | NA | CASSSSGGGYEQYF | TGTGCCAGCAGCTCCTCGGGAGGCGGCTACGAGCAGTACTTC
TRBJ1-5 | NA | TRBV28 | few | CASWGTNQPQHF | TGTGCCAGCTGGGGAACCAATCAGCCCCAGCATTTT
TRBJ1-1 | NA | TRBV7-9 | few | CASSRITGTVNTEAFF | TGTGCCAGCAGCCGAATTACAGGGACCGTGAACACTGAAGCTTTCTTT
TRBJ1-1 | TRBD1 | TRBV7-2 | NA | CASSLGQLNTEAFF | TGTGCCAGCAGCTTGGGACAGCTGAACACTGAAGCTTTCTTT
TRBJ1-1 | NA | TRBV6-4 | NA | CASSEEVNTEAFF | TGTGCCAGCAGTGAAGAAGTGAACACTGAAGCTTTCTTT
TRBJ2-1 | TRBD2 | TRBV30 | NA | CAWSLGLAVRGNEQFF | TGTGCCTGGAGTCTCGGACTAGCGGTCAGAGGAAATGAGCAGTTCTTC
TRBJ2-2 | TRBD1 | TRBV2 | few | CASSRDRNTGELFF | TGTGCCAGCAGCCGGGACAGGAACACCGGGGAGCTGTTTTTT
TRBJ1-1 | NA | TRBV28 | NA | CASTRTVLNTEAFF | TGTGCCAGCACACGTACGGTGTTGAACACTGAAGCTTTCTTT
TRBJ2-3 | TRBD2 | TRBV7-2 | NA | CASVAGGSTDTQYF | TGTGCCAGCGTAGCGGGAGGAAGCACAGATACGCAGTATTTT
TRBJ2-7 | NA | TRBV28 | NA | CASSSPGAGYEQYF | TGTGCCAGCAGTTCCCCAGGGGCAGGCTACGAGCAGTACTTC
TRBJ2-6 | NA | TRBV2 | NA | CASRDPRMGANVLTF | TGTGCCAGCAGGGACCCCCGTATGGGGGCCAACGTCCTGACTTTC
TRBJ2-1 | TRBD1 | TRBV7-9 | once | CASSGRQGEINEQFF | TGTGCCAGCAGCGGCCGACAGGGGGAAATCAATGAGCAGTTCTTC
TRBJ2-7 | NA | TRBV6-5 | NA | CATRGGREEQYF | TGTGCCACAAGGGGGGGCAGGGAAGAGCAGTACTTC
TRBJ1-6 | TRBD1 | TRBV30 | NA | CAWSVQTGNRYNSPLHF | TGTGCCTGGAGTGTACAGACAGGGAATCGGTATAATTCACCCCTCCACTTT
TRBJ2-5 | TRBD2 | TRBV29-1 | NA | CSEDSPAWTRIGLGRETQYF | TGCAGCGAGGACTCCCCGGCGTGGACTAGGATTGGGTTAGGGAGGGAGACCCAGTACTTC
TRBJ1-4 | NA | TRBV19 | NA | CASGWRNEKLFF | TGTGCCAGCGGGTGGAGGAATGAAAAACTGTTTTTT